This T cell receptor beta chain comes out of a study of blood T cell repertoires in COVID-19. Generated by immunoSEQ multiplex PCR, the TCRdb table keeps only in-frame clones and is missing some. The sample holds a few hundred thousand clones; around 89% are singletons and the top ten take about an eighth. Trimming shortened V by 1 base and J by 10 bases, and 11 bases separated the two germline ends. The CDR3 consists of 14 residues. Looked up from germline, CDR1 is LNHDA and CDR2 is SQIVND (reference sequence). This clone was picked up a small number of times. This rearrangement joins TRBV19 to TRBJ1-6, with TRBD1 as a possible D gene (5 bases). The sequenced material came from peripheral blood. The TCR comes from a woman aged 60-70 years with acute or convalescent COVID-19. CDR3 loop: CASSIVFGQSPLHF. The CDR3 bases are TGTGCCAGTAGTATAGTGTTCGGACAATCACCCCTCCACTTT.